This passage covers 23 T cell receptor beta chains from one sample sequenced in a study of shared clonotypes between healthy human individuals. It was CD45RO-negative cells, positively selected for CCR7, that made up naive CD8 cells, with terminally differentiated effector memory CD45RA+ cells excluded. Clones were read by immunoSEQ multiplex PCR, and TCRdb kept only the in-frame ones, dropping some. The sample holds about 2,100,000 clones, around 93% seen once. The material sequenced was naive CD8+ T cells from PBMCs. These receptors all come from a man younger than 35 in good health. Some clones in this sample may be carry-over from other donors' samples.

The J gene is TRBJ2-5, the V gene TRBV11-1, with 12 bases identical to TRBD2. The CDR3 runs to 19 residues. V gave up 8 bases and J gave up 2 bases; unmatched junction bases: 18. CDR1 is SGHAT, CDR2 FQDESV, per germline (reference sequence). CDR3 nucleotide sequence: TGTGCCAGCGCTGGGGGCGTGAGAACCGGGACTAGCGGGCAAGAGACCCAGTACTTC. Protein: CASAGGVRTGTSGQETQYF.

The chain is built from TRBV5-8 and TRBJ2-2; TRBD1 is a possible D gene (5 bases). With 4 bases removed from V and 4 bases from J, the gap between germline ends came to 20 bases. CDR3 size: 17 residues. Germline CDR1 reads SGHTS; CDR2 reads YDEGEE. The CDR3 reads CASSRVLRESGTGELFF. CDR3 in DNA: TGTGCCAGCAGCCGCGTCCTCAGGGAATCAGGCACCGGGGAGCTGTTTTTT.

The V call is TRBV27, the J call TRBJ2-7; D not resolved. CDR1 and CDR2 from the germline V gene are MNHEY and SMNVEV (reference sequence). The length of the CDR3 is 14 residues. V was trimmed by 1 base and J by 1 base, leaving 8 bases between them. The chain's CDR3 is CASSLWVGSYEQYF. CDR3 DNA: TGTGCCAGCAGTTTATGGGTCGGTTCCTACGAGCAGTACTTC.

The J gene is TRBJ2-7, the V gene TRBV28; 8 bases are shared with TRBD2. The germline gives CDR1 MDHEN, CDR2 SYDVKM. V shed 4 bases and J 3 bases; nucleotides not matched to a gene: 11. CDR3 length: 16 residues. CDR3 coding DNA: TGTGCCAGCAGTTACCCCGTGCGGGAGGTACACTACGAGCAGTACTTC. Residues: CASSYPVREVHYEQYF.

This sequence joins TRBV7-9 and TRBJ1-2; 7 bases line up with TRBD1. The CDR3 has 13 residues. Germline V lookup: CDR1 SEHNR, CDR2 FQNEAQ (reference sequence). The ends lost 2 bases at V and 6 bases at J; junction bases unmatched: 3. The DNA for the CDR3 is TGTGCCAGCAGCTTAAGGGGGCCGGATGGCTACACCTTC. Encoded protein: CASSLRGPDGYTF.

V gene TRBV5-1 combines with J gene TRBJ2-2; the D is unclear. With 1 base removed from V and 0 bases from J, the gap between germline ends came to 19 bases. The germline V gene has CDR1 SGHRS and CDR2 YFSETQ. The CDR3 spans 19 residues. DNA for the CDR3: TGCGCCAGCAGCTTGTGGGCCTCGCGAGTCAGACCGAACACCGGGGAGCTGTTTTTT. This encodes CASSLWASRVRPNTGELFF.

CDR3 protein: CASKGEGDDSYEQYF. Here the CDR3 DNA reads TGTGCCAGCAAAGGGGAGGGGGACGACTCCTACGAGCAGTACTTC. The V and J genes are TRBV7-9 and TRBJ2-7; a weak D match, TRBD2 (7 bases). The V gene's germline CDR1 is SEHNR and CDR2 FQNEAQ (reference sequence). The CDR3 sequence is 15 residues long. The germline V and J ends were trimmed by 7 bases and 0 bases, with 16 bases remaining between them.

J is TRBJ2-2 and V is TRBV27; D may be TRBD2 (6 bases). Between the trimmed V and J ends, which lost 5 bases and 4 bases, there was a span of 17 bases. Germline V CDR1 and CDR2: MNHEY, SMNVEV (reference sequence). The CDR3 extends over 16 amino acids. CDR3 residues: CASSPSGRGPTGELFF. CDR3 DNA: TGTGCCAGCAGTCCAAGCGGGCGGGGACCCACCGGGGAGCTGTTTTTT.

This chain links TRBV15 with TRBJ2-1, with D perhaps matching TRBD2 (6 bases). Trimming cost V 8 bases and J 5 bases, with 13 bases left between them. Germline lookup yields CDR1 LNHNV and CDR2 YYDKDF (reference sequence). The CDR3 has 13 amino acids. The chain's CDR3 is CATSPRGNNEQFF. The CDR3 DNA reads TGTGCCACCTCCCCTCGGGGGAACAATGAGCAGTTCTTC.

The rearrangement joins TRBV28 to TRBJ2-7; 7 nucleotides line up with TRBD2. Unmatched junction bases numbered 8, after V lost 5 bases and J lost 4 bases. The CDR3 spans 14 residues. Germline CDR1 MDHEN, CDR2 SYDVKM. The CDR3 protein is CASSGLAASYEQYF. The CDR3 DNA follows: TGTGCCAGCAGTGGGCTAGCGGCTAGTTACGAGCAGTACTTC.

This chain connects TRBV7-9 to TRBJ2-1, with TRBD2 identical over 7 bases. The V gene's germline CDR1 is SEHNR and CDR2 FQNEAQ (reference sequence). This CDR3 has 16 residues. The V segment lost 4 bases and the J segment 4 bases; nucleotides outside the gene matches: 10. As DNA, the CDR3 is TGTGCCAGCAGCTCATTCCTAGCGGAGCCATACAATGAGCAGTTCTTC. Translation: CASSSFLAEPYNEQFF.

The chain combines TRBV27 with TRBJ1-2; 11 bases are a match to TRBD1. This CDR3 comprises 14 residues. Germline CDR1 is MNHEY and CDR2 is SMNVEV (reference sequence). Trimming took 6 bases from V and 8 from J; bases not matched to a gene: 8. The CDR3 nucleotides are TGTGCCAGCAGACCCGGGGACAGGGGGAGCGGCTACACCTTC. This codes for CASRPGDRGSGYTF.

The gene calls are TRBV16 and TRBJ1-4, with TRBD1 as a possible D gene (6 bases). Germline V lookup: CDR1 KGHSY, CDR2 FQNENV. The CDR3 consists of 19 residues. V was pared by 3 bases and J by 3 bases, with 23 bases between. This CDR3 reads CASSHQLVGTSLANEKLFF. The CDR3 bases are TGTGCCAGCAGCCATCAGTTGGTCGGGACATCTCTCGCTAATGAAAAACTGTTTTTT.

The chain recombines TRBV7-9 with TRBJ1-1; maybe TRBD1 (6 bases). The CDR3 totals 16 residues. Germline V gene sequence: CDR1 SEHNR, CDR2 FQNEAQ (reference sequence). Deletions cut 7 bases from V and 1 base from J, with 19 bases between. The CDR3 spells CASTFPGGPKNTEAFF. DNA for the CDR3: TGTGCCAGCACCTTCCCCGGGGGGCCGAAGAACACTGAAGCTTTCTTT.

The chain combines TRBV5-6 with TRBJ2-3; 13 bases align to TRBD2. The CDR3 is made up of 15 amino acids. V lost 7 bases, J lost 1 base, and 3 bases stayed unmatched. Per the germline V gene, CDR1 is SGHDT and CDR2 is YYEEEE. CDR3: CASGLAGVGTDTQYF. DNA for the CDR3: TGTGCCAGCGGACTAGCGGGAGTAGGCACAGATACGCAGTATTTT.

This chain links TRBV10-3 with TRBJ1-2; a weak D match, TRBD1 (6 bases). The CDR3 runs 12 residues. Germline CDR1 ENHRY, CDR2 SYGVKD. Trimming pared 7 bases from V and 9 bases from J, leaving 15 bases between. The CDR3, as DNA: TGTGCCATCACCGACGCAGGGGAAAGCTACACCTTC. Translated: CAITDAGESYTF.

The V and J genes are TRBV4-1 and TRBJ2-3, with D uncertain. CDR3 size: 17 residues. V lost 0 bases to trimming and J lost 6 bases, with 19 bases between them. Germline lookup yields CDR1 MGHRA and CDR2 YSYEKL. The CDR3 region has the DNA TGCGCCAGCAGCCAAGAGATTCGACCTATTCCCGCTGATACGCAGTATTTT. This gives the protein CASSQEIRPIPADTQYF.

This sequence joins TRBV27 and TRBJ2-2; TRBD1 matches 8 bases. The CDR3 loop spans 17 amino acids. Germline CDR1 is MNHEY and CDR2 is SMNVEV (reference sequence). Trimming took 5 bases from V and 3 from J; bases not matched to a gene: 11. DNA of the CDR3: TGTGCCAGCAGTCCATCGACAGGGGAGGAGGACACCGGGGAGCTGTTTTTT. It specifies CASSPSTGEEDTGELFF.

V and J are TRBV7-9 and TRBJ1-3, with D maybe TRBD1 (6 bases). The CDR3 is 16 residues long. CDR1 and CDR2 from the germline V gene are SEHNR and FQNEAQ (reference sequence). V lost 5 bases and J 0 bases, leaving 14 bases between the germline ends. The CDR3 nucleotides are TGTGCCAGCAGCGGGCGGGACACCGCCTCTGGAAACACCATATATTTT. It encodes CASSGRDTASGNTIYF.

The chain links TRBV7-3 to TRBJ2-7; tentatively, D is TRBD1 (6 bases). The V and J ends lost 3 bases and 1 base respectively, with 7 bases between them. CDR1 is SGHTA, CDR2 FQGTGA, per germline. The length of the CDR3 is 13 residues. In nucleotides, the CDR3 is TGTGCCAGCAGCTTTACAGGGTCCTACGAGCAGTACTTC. Translation gives CASSFTGSYEQYF.

The V call is TRBV28, the J call TRBJ2-2; 7 bases agree with TRBD2. Germline V gene lookup returns CDR1 MDHEN and CDR2 SYDVKM. Unmatched junction bases numbered 11, after V lost 5 bases and J lost 5 bases. The CDR3 loop spans 16 amino acids. The CDR3 loop is CASSPLSGRATGELFF. CDR3 bases: TGTGCCAGCAGTCCCCTTTCAGGGAGGGCAACCGGGGAGCTGTTTTTT.

The chain has TRBV18 and TRBJ2-2; the D is unclear. Germline loops: CDR1 KGHSH, CDR2 LQKENI. The CDR3 length is 16 residues. Between the trimmed V and J ends, which lost 0 bases and 3 bases, there was a span of 11 bases. The CDR3 sequence: CASSPPGRPYTGELFF. CDR3 DNA sequence: TGTGCCAGCTCACCACCCGGCAGGCCTTACACCGGGGAGCTGTTTTTT.

Written as DNA, the CDR3 is TGCAGCGTTGAAGATCCGGTAGCGGCTACCTACAATGAGCAGTTCTTC. Its translation is CSVEDPVAATYNEQFF. The chain couples TRBV29-1 to TRBJ2-1; a possible D gene is TRBD2 (6 bases). CDR1 and CDR2 (germline): SQVTM, ANQGSEA. This CDR3 spans 16 amino acids. V was trimmed by 0 bases and J by 2 bases, leaving 14 bases between them.